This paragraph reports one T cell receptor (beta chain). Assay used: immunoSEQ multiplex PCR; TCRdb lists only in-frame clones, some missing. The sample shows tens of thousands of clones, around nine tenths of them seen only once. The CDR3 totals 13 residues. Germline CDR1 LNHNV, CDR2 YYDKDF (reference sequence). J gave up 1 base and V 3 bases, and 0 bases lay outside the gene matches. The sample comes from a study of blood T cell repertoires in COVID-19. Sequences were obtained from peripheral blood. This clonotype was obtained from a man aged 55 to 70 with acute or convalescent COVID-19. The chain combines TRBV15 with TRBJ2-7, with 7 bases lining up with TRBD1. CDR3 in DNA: TGTGCCACCAGCAGGGACAGGTCCTACGAGCAGTACTTC. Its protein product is CATSRDRSYEQYF.